This T cell receptor (beta chain) was retrieved from a study of CD8 T cells in Susac syndrome (dated by TCRdb to the late 2010s). Turning to the overall study: Whether CD8+ T cell activation and differentiation in Susac syndrome was antigen driven was tested using repertoire sequencing.

RNA was extracted using the RNeasy kit, and roughly 0.5 to 1 microgram was reverse transcribed with random hexamers. The immunoSEQ multiplex PCR assay, which covers 54 Vbeta and 13 Jbeta segments, was used to amplify TCR beta CDR3 regions. Bias from PCR amplification was corrected by using a synthetic template baseline for primer optimization and for computational correction. The authors processed their data as follows. Reads were annotated to V, D and J genes per IMGT and analyzed with immunoSEQ Analyzer, keeping only productive sequences. Clonality was calculated as one minus the Shannon entropy normalized by log2 of the number of productive unique sequences. For each patient and control, public and private clones were evaluated within the 100 most prevalent clones. Clones were defined as Susac-specific when absent from the healthy and MS cohorts, from approximately 1,100 published viral clones and from other ImmuneACCESS disease sequences. TCRdb cleaned the public reads at Q25 with fastp, built clones with MiXCR and kept in-frame beta chains. Every distinct CDR3 protein forms one entry, paired with its most common genes and DNA. In this record, the V and J calls reflect TCRdb's handling and not the investigators' own analysis. The sample profile shows about 200,000 distinct CDR3 sequences; roughly 96% of them were found once. The biggest ten clones account for about 0.1% of the sample.

The research as a whole found: The study acknowledged that relatively few individuals were included in the TCR sequencing and HLA analysis.

The germline V gene gives CDR1 as SGHRS and CDR2 as YFSETQ. The CDR3 runs 17 amino acids, cysteine and phenylalanine included. Left in the record is the CDR3 DNA by itself, 51 bases read in frame from the first base. V loses 0 bases at its end and J loses 1 base; junction bases beyond the gene matches: 7. Peripheral blood CD8+ and CD4+ T cells from healthy donors, Susac syndrome patients and multiple sclerosis patients were profiled by high-throughput TCR beta sequencing. Healthy donors were age- and sex-matched controls. Bulk CD8+ and CD4+ T cells were purified by magnetic negative isolation, whereas CD8+ TEMRA cells were enriched by FACS. Blood was collected in EDTA tubes and processed within 24 hours, with PBMCs isolated through density gradient centrifugation. PBMCs destined for TCR sequencing were cryopreserved in liquid nitrogen and later thawed in a 37 °C water bath. A purity of at least 90% was achieved for sorted or isolated CD4+, CD8+ and CD8+ TEMRA cells.

Comment on this clonotype: Its cognate antigen has yet to be identified. No much larger clone exists at a distance of one base, and base qualities are not known.

In this chain, TRBV5-1 is recombined with TRBJ2-1; 7 middle bases align to TRBD2. This TCR was sampled from a human donor in good health. The sequencing sample was made of CD4+ T cells from PBMCs. For the CDR3, the sequence is CASSLGFREGSYNEQFF. The sequenced DNA is TGCGCCAGCAGCTTGGGGTTTAGGGAGGGTTCCTACAATGAGCAGTTCTTC.